The entry that follows covers one T cell receptor beta chain sequence. Its specificity is not known. Drawing of blood for sampling happened at baseline, at cycle 4 day 1, and at cycle 7 day 1. Germline CDR1 and CDR2: SQVTM and ANQGSEA. The length of the CDR3 is 12 residues. V lost 1 base to trimming and J lost 5 bases, with 8 bases between them. These data originate in a study of OX40 agonist ivuxolimab in advanced cancers. Study as a whole: The group had a mean age of roughly 56 years, ranged from about 20 to 79, and was 82.7% male.

Clones were sequenced by immunoSEQ multiplex PCR, and TCRdb holds only the in-frame ones, with some missing. The data contain 74,000 or so clones, 85% of them singletons. Study conclusions and caveats: Among T cells, CD8+ cells averaged more expanded clones than CD4+ cells. Near-lowest levels of clonal expansion characterized partial responders at 0.1-3.0 mg/kg.

The clonotype originates from an adult with an advanced solid tumor such as melanoma, head and neck, liver or kidney cancer. The V call is TRBV29-1, the J call TRBJ2-5, with D hard to call. The material was CD4+ or CD8+ T cells sorted from blood, obtained in a trial of the OX40 agonist ivuxolimab. Written as DNA, the CDR3 is TGCAGCGTTGAAGTCGGTGCCGAGACCCAGTACTTC. Its translation: CSVEVGAETQYF.